This T cell receptor beta chain was sequenced in a study of blood T cell repertoires in COVID-19. About the study: Some COVID-19 samples were acute and others convalescent; all came from the United States, Italy and Spain.

The length of the CDR3 is 13 residues. The ends were cut back, 4 bases at V and 1 base at J, with 6 bases in the middle. Germline CDR1 and CDR2: SGHTS and YDEGEE. In the study's own analysis: Estimation of nucleated cell counts relied on the amplification of reference gene primers. Assay used: immunoSEQ multiplex PCR; TCRdb lists only in-frame clones, some missing. Clonal size and the V and J genes are those of that table, whereas D and trimming came from the DNA. The sample contains 120,000 or so clones, 83% of which appear only once. The sequence was collected from a man older than 75 with active or convalescent COVID-19. Sequenced material: peripheral blood. J is TRBJ1-5 and V is TRBV5-8; no definite D call. The CDR3 nucleotides are TGTGCCAGCAGCCCGGGGAGCAATCAGCCCCAGCATTTT. Protein: CASSPGSNQPQHF. Using reference TRBV5-8 and TRBJ1-5 for the parts outside the CDR3, the full variable domain is EAGVTQSPTHLIKTRGQQATLRCSPISGHTSVYWYQQALGLGLQFLLWYDEGEERNRGNFPPRFSGRQFPNYSSELNVNALELEDSALYLCASSPGSNQPQHFGDGTRLSIL.